The T cell receptor beta chain under discussion was sequenced for a study of CD8+CD57+ T cells in acquired aplastic anemia. Study in general: Roughly 10.8 million reads were obtained on average for healthy donor CD4+ cells.

Overall study results and limits: Sharing between patients and controls was observed for over 25 CD8+ CDR3 sequences.

Comments on this clonotype: As yet, its antigen is unknown.

The CDR3 is 13 residues long. V gave up 3 bases and J gave up 10 bases; unmatched junction bases: 5. The TCR beta profiling, which covered VDJ combination and CDR3 sequence, was carried out using genomic DNA as the template. TCRdb fed the reads into MiXCR, producing one record per CDR3 protein. The sample yields roughly 130,000 distinct CDR3 sequences, over 45% seen once. This clonotype was obtained from a human donor in good health, serving as a control. The sample was sorted CD4+, CD8+, or CD8+CD57+ T cells (not recorded which) from PBMCs. This chain joins TRBV12-3 or TRBV12-4 and TRBJ1-1; 10 bases match TRBD1. DNA for the CDR3: TGTGCCAGCAGTTTTCGACAGGGGGCCACAGCTTTCTTT. It codes for CASSFRQGATAFF.